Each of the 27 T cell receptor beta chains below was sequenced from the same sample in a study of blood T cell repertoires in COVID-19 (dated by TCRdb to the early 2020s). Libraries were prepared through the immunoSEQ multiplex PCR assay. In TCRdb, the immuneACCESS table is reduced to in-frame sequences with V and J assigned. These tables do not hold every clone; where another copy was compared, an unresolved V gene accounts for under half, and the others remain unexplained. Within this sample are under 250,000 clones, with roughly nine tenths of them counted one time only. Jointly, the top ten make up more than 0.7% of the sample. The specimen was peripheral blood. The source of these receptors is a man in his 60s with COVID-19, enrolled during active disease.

CDR3 loop: CASSLAGANTGELFF. The DNA for the CDR3 is TGTGCCAGCAGCCTGGCGGGGGCGAACACCGGGGAGCTGTTTTTT. The chain couples TRBV7-9 to TRBJ2-2, with 7 positions matching TRBD2. V gave up 5 bases and J gave up 0 bases; unmatched junction bases: 3. Germline CDR1 and CDR2: SEHNR and FQNEAQ (reference sequence). The CDR3 has 15 amino acids.

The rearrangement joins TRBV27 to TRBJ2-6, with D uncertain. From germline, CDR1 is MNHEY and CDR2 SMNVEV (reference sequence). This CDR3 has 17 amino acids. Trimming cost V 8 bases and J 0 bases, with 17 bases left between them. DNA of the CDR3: TGTGCCAGCCCGCCCGGAGAGCCCATCTCTGGGGCCAACGTCCTGACTTTC. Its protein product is CASPPGEPISGANVLTF.

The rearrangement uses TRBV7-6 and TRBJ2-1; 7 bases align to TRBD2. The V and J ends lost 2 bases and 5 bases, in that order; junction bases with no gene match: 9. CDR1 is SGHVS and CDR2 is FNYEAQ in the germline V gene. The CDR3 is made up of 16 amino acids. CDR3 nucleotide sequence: TGTGCCAGCAGCTTAAGGTGGGGCGGGGGAAACAATGAGCAGTTCTTC. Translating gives CASSLRWGGGNNEQFF.

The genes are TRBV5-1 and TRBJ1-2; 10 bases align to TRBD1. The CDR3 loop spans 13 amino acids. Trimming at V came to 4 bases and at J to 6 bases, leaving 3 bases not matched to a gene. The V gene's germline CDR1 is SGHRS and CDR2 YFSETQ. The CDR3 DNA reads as TGCGCCAGCAGCGAGACAGGGGGCGATGGCTACACCTTC. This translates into CASSETGGDGYTF.

In DNA, the CDR3 is TGTGCCAGCAGTTTCCACGACAGGGGTGAAGCTTTCTTT. The encoded protein is CASSFHDRGEAFF. V and J are TRBV27 and TRBJ1-1; 8 nucleotides line up with TRBD1. Germline lookup yields CDR1 MNHEY and CDR2 SMNVEV (reference sequence). The CDR3 is made up of 13 amino acids. V lost 3 bases and J lost 7; bases outside the gene matches: 4.

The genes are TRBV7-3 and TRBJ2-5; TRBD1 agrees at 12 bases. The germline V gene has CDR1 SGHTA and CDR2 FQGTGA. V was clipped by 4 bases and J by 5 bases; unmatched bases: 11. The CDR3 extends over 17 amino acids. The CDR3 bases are TGTGCCAGCAGCTCCCAGGAGGGACAGGGGGCGCGGGAGACCCAGTACTTC. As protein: CASSSQEGQGARETQYF.

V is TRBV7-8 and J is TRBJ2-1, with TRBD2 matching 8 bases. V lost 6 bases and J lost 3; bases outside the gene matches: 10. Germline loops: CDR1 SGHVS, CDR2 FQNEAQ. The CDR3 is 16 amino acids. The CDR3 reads CASRPGGTPGYNEQFF. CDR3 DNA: TGTGCCAGCAGACCGGGGGGGACCCCGGGCTACAATGAGCAGTTCTTC.

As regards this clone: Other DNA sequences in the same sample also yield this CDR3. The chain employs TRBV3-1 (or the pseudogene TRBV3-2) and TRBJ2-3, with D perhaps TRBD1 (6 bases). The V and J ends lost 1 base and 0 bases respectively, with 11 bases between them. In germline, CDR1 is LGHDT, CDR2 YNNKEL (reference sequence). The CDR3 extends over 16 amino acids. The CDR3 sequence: CASSQGGTQSTDTQYF. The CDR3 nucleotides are TGTGCCAGCAGCCAAGGAGGGACACAGAGCACAGATACGCAGTATTTT.

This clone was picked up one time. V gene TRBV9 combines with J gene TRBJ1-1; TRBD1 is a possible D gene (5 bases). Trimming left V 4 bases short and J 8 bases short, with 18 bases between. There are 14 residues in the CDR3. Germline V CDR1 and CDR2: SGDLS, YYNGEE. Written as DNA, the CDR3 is TGTGCCAGCAGCCAGGACGGGGGGACTTGGGAAGCTTTCTTT. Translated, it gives CASSQDGGTWEAFF.

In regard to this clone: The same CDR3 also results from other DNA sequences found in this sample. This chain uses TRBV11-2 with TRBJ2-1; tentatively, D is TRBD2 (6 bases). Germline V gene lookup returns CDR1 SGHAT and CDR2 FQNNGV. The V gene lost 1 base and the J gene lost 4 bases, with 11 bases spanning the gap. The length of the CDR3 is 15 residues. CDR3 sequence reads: CASSLAVGGYNEQFF. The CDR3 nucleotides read TGTGCCAGCAGCTTAGCGGTCGGGGGATACAATGAGCAGTTCTTC.

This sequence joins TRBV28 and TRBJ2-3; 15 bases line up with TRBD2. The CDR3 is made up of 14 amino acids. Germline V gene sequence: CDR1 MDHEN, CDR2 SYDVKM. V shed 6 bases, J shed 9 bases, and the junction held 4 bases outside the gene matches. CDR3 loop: CASSLGTSGRTQYF. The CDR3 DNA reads TGTGCCAGCAGCCTCGGGACTAGCGGGAGGACGCAGTATTTT.

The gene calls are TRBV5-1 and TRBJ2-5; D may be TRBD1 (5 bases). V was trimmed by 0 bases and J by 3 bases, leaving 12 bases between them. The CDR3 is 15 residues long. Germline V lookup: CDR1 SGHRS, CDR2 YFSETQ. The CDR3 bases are TGCGCCAGCAGCTTGGCAGGGATGAAGGAAGAGACCCAGTACTTC. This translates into CASSLAGMKEETQYF.

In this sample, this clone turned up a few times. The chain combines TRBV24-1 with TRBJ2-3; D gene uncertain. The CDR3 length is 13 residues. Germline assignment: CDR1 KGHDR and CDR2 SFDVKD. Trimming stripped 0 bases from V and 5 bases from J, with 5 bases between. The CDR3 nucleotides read TGTGCCACCAGTGATTTGCCGGGAGATACGCAGTATTTT. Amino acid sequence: CATSDLPGDTQYF.

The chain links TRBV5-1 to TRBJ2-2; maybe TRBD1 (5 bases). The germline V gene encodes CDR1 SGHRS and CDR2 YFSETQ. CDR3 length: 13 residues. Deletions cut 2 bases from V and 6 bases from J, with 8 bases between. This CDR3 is CASSLRGAGELFF. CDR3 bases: TGCGCCAGCAGCTTAAGGGGTGCCGGGGAGCTGTTTTTT.

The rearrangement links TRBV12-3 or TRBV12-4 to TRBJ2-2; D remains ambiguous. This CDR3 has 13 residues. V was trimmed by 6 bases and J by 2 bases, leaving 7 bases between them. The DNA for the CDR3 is TGTGCCAGCAGGCACAGAAACACCGGGGAGCTGTTTTTT. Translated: CASRHRNTGELFF.

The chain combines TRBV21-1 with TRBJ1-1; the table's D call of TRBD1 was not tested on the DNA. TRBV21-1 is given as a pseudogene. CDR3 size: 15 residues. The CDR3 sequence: CASSSRQGGNTEAFF. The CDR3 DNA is TGTGCCAGCAGCTCCCGACAGGGAGGAAACACTGAAGCTTTCTTT.

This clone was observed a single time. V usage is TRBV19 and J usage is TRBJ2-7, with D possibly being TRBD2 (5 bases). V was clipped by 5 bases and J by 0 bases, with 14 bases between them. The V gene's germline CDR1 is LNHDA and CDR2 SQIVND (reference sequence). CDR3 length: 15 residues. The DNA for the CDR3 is TGTGCCAGTAGTCCTTCCGGGGTAGTCTCCTACGAGCAGTACTTC. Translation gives CASSPSGVVSYEQYF.

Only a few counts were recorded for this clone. CDR3 DNA: TGTGCCAGCACTAGACTCCGGTATAATTCACCCCTCCACTTT. As protein: CASTRLRYNSPLHF. The chain combines TRBV6-4 with TRBJ1-6; D ambiguous. There are 14 residues in the CDR3. Trimming pared 7 bases from V and 4 bases from J, leaving 11 bases between. From germline, CDR1 is MRHNA and CDR2 SNTAGT.

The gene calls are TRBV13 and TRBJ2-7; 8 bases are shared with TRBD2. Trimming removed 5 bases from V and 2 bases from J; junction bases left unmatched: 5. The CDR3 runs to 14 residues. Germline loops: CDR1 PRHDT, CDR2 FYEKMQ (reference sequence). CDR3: CASSQSGGPYEQYF. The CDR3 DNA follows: TGTGCCAGCAGCCAAAGCGGGGGCCCCTACGAGCAGTACTTC.

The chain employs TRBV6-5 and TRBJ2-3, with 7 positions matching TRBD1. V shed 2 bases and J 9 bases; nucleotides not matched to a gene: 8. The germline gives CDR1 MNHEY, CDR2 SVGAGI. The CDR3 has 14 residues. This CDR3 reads CASSYLQGVGTQYF. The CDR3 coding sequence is TGTGCCAGCAGTTACCTCCAGGGGGTAGGGACGCAGTATTTT.

CDR3 DNA: TGTGCCAGCAGCTGGGGGGACAATCAGCCCCAGCATTTT. Translating gives CASSWGDNQPQHF. The chain joins TRBV7-8 to TRBJ1-5, with TRBD1 as a possible D gene (5 bases). CDR3 length: 13 amino acids. V was shortened by 4 bases and J by 3 bases, with 7 bases between the two germline ends. Germline lookup yields CDR1 SGHVS and CDR2 FQNEAQ.

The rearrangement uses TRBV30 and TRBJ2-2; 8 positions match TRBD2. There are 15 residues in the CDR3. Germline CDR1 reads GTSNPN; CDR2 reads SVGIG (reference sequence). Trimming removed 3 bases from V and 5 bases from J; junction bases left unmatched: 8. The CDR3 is CAWRPLRGRTGELFF. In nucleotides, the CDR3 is TGTGCCTGGAGGCCACTCCGCGGGAGGACCGGGGAGCTGTTTTTT.

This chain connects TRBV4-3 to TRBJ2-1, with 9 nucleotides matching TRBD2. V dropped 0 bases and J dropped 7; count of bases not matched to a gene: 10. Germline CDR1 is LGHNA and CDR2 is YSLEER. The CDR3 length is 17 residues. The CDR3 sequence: CASSQDLISGRINEQFF. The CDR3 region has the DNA TGCGCCAGCAGCCAAGATCTGATTAGCGGGAGAATTAATGAGCAGTTCTTC.

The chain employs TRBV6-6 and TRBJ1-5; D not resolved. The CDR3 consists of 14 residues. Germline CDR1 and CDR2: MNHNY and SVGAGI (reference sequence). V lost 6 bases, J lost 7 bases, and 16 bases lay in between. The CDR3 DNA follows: TGTGCCAGCAGCCCCGTTAGCTCCGGGCAGCCCCAGCATTTT. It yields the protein CASSPVSSGQPQHF.

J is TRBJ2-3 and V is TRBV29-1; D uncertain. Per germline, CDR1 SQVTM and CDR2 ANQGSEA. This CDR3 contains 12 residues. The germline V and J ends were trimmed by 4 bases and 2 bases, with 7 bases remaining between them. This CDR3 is CSVAPDTDTQYF. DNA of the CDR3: TGCAGCGTTGCCCCAGACACAGATACGCAGTATTTT.

This chain's CDR3 is CASSLAGAGNPGYTF. The CDR3, as DNA: TGTGCCAGCAGCTTAGCGGGGGCAGGGAACCCTGGCTACACCTTC. V gene TRBV7-9 combines with J gene TRBJ1-2, with D possibly matching TRBD1 (6 bases). Germline CDR1 is SEHNR and CDR2 is FQNEAQ (reference sequence). The CDR3 covers 15 residues. V dropped 0 bases and J dropped 7 bases, with 15 bases sitting between them.

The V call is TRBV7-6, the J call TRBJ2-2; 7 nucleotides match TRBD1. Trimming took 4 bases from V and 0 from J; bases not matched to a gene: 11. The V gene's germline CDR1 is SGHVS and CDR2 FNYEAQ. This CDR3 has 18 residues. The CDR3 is CASSSTGSAAANTGELFF. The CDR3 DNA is TGTGCCAGCAGCTCGACAGGGTCCGCGGCTGCGAACACCGGGGAGCTGTTTTTT.